This T cell receptor (beta chain) was sequenced for a study of persistence of HIV-infected CD4 T cells (TCRdb year 2020). Context from the whole study: Suppressive ART had been received by participants for a median of around eight years. Peripheral blood samples of up to about 180 mL were obtained at multiple time points, with the exception of two participants, for whom leukapheresis was performed at a single time point. Anti-CD3/anti-CD28 stimulation activated a higher proportion of cells, with a lower memory fraction, than antigen stimulation. CMV- and HIV-1 Gag-responding CD4+ T cells were isolated from ART-treated individuals so that antigen-driven clonal expansion of HIV-1-infected cells could be examined. The clonality of all cells in each sorted population was assessed by TCRbeta sequencing, whereas the clonality of infected cells was assessed by proviral sequencing. Cross-participant TCR cluster analysis included about eight participants for CMV and 6 or 7 participants for Gag.

The immunoSEQ hsTCRB assay version 4 in survey mode was used to sequence TCRbeta repertoires from genomic DNA. Genomic DNA was diluted to around 10 ng/uL, and up to 1 ug per sample was used for TCRbeta sequencing. In the authors' own workflow: ImmunoSeq Analyzer 3.0 was used for analysis of TCRbeta data, and diversity was computed on productive nucleotide rearrangements. Using the Immunarch R package, the improved Chao index served to estimate lower-bound TCR diversity and the Gini coefficient served to estimate clonality. When different nucleotide rearrangements encoded the same CDR3beta amino acid sequence, each rearrangement was treated as a distinct clonotype. Differential abundance analysis identified TCRbeta sequences significantly enriched in antigen-responding cells relative to anti-CD3/anti-CD28-activated cells. GLIPH2 grouped TCRs by predicted peptide-MHC specificity, both within each participant and across combined participant data sets. What TCRdb holds here is the immuneACCESS table cut down to in-frame rearrangements. Part of the clones is not present; checked against another copy, under half of the missing clones reflect an unresolved V gene, and the others are unexplained. V and J calls and clone size come straight from that table; D and trimming were deduced from the DNA. The sample has tens of thousands of clones on record, about nine tenths of them singletons. The top ten clones comprise around 2% of the sample.

As encoded in the germline V gene (reference sequence), CDR1 is SGHAT while CDR2 is FQDESV. For this chain, trimming is 5 bases at the V end and 6 bases at the J end, and the number of junction bases without a gene match is 7. From cysteine to phenylalanine, the CDR3 is 13 amino acids long. Only the CDR3 portion is preserved as DNA: 39 bases, with reading frame beginning at the first base. In regard to this clone: Which antigen it targets is not known. The input lacks base qualities; no much larger clone sits a single base away.

What the treatment or condition label conveys for this sample: suppressive antiretroviral therapy. As a nonspecific positive control representing the CD4+ T cell repertoire, cells were stimulated with anti-CD3/anti-CD28 magnetic beads. CD4+ T cells that responded were sorted based on upregulation of both CD40 ligand and CD69. Participants were HIV-1-infected adults who started suppressive ART during chronic infection. For at least 4 years, participants had undetectable plasma HIV-1 RNA, below 50 copies/mL. To be included, a participant needed positive CMV serology and a CD4+ T cell count above 400 cells/uL. Before stimulation, PBMCs were isolated using density centrifugation and then depleted of CD8+ T cells. CD8-depleted PBMCs were stimulated for 15 to 20 hours with anti-CD28/CD49d costimulation, CD40-blocking antibody and enfuvirtide to prevent new infections. Cell sorting was performed on a Beckman Coulter MoFlo Legacy or XDP sorter, and dead cells were excluded with propidium iodide. Genomic DNA was extracted with the QIAamp DNA Mini Kit for samples above one million cells, otherwise with the Quick-DNA Microprep Kit.

Paper-wide results and their limitations: A correlation was observed between TCR oligoclonality and proviral oligoclonality within the same sorted populations. TCRbeta richness in CMV- and Gag-responding cells was significantly lower than in anti-CD3/anti-CD28-responding cells; CMV-responding cells had higher oligoclonality than CD3/CD28-stimulated and Gag-responding cells. Bulk TCR analyses could not be limited to the rare CMV-responding cells that actually contained HIV-1 proviruses. Enrichment of degenerate expanded CDR3beta sequences was found in antigen-responding cells, suggesting convergent selection of CD4+ responses to CMV and Gag. Only a small number of individuals took part in the study, and the range of antigens tested was limited.

The receptor chain draws on TRBV11-1 and TRBJ2-7; 7 bases in the junction line up with TRBD1. The sequencing used CD4+ T cells sorted from PBMCs after 18-hour stimulation, collected from a patient who received antiretroviral therapy. What this sample's cell subset or site label stands for: CD40L+CD69+ CD4 T cells responding to anti-CD3/anti-CD28 beads, representing the overall repertoire. This receptor was taken from an adult man with HIV who was CMV-seropositive. This receptor has the CDR3 CASSNKQGTEQYF. Here is the DNA: TGTGCCAGCAGCAATAAACAGGGGACCGAGCAGTACTTC.